This T cell receptor beta chain was identified in a study of blood T cell repertoires in COVID-19. The table came from immunoSEQ multiplex PCR; TCRdb's copy has only in-frame clones and leaves some out. The data contain some 150,000 clones, roughly 84% of them seen just once; the ten biggest clones take up roughly 6.2%. V lost 8 bases, J lost 8 bases, and 12 bases stayed unmatched. Germline CDR1 LGHNT, CDR2 FRNRAP. The CDR3 extends over 14 amino acids. This receptor was obtained from a woman in her forties or fifties who had been exposed to COVID-19. The source material was PBMCs or T cells enriched from blood (not recorded which). V gene TRBV12-5 combines with J gene TRBJ2-7, with 10 bases matching TRBD1. The CDR3 DNA sequence: TGTGCTAGTATCACCGGGACAGGGGAGTCCAAGCAGTACTTC. It is translated as CASITGTGESKQYF.